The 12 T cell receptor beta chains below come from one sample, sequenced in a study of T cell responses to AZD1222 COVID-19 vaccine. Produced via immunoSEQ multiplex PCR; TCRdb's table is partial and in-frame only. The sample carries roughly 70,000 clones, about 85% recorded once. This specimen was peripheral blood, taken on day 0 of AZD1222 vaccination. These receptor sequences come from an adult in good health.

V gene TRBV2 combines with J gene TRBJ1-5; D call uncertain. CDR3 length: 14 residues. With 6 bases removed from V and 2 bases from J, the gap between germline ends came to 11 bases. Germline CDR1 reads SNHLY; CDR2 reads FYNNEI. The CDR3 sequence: CASRAQPGNQPQHF. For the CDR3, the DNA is TGTGCCAGCAGGGCCCAACCTGGCAATCAGCCCCAGCATTTT.

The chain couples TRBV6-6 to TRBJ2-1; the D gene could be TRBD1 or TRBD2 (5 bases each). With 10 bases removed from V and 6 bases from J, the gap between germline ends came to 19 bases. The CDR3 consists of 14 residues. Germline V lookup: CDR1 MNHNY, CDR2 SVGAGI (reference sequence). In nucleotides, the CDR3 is TGTGCCACTGGGGGTCTAGGGCTGCTCAATGAGCAGTTCTTC. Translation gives CATGGLGLLNEQFF.

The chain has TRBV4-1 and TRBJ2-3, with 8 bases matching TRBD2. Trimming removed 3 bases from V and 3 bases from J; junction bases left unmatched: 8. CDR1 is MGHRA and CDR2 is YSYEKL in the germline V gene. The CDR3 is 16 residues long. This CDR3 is CASSHAGTRVTDTQYF. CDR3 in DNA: TGCGCCAGCAGCCACGCCGGGACTAGAGTAACAGATACGCAGTATTTT.

CDR3 nucleotide sequence: TGTGCCAGCAGTTTATTCGGGAATGTGGCAGATACGCAGTATTTT. Its translation: CASSLFGNVADTQYF. The gene calls are TRBV27 and TRBJ2-3; D may be TRBD2 (5 bases). CDR1 and CDR2 from the germline V gene are MNHEY and SMNVEV (reference sequence). This CDR3 contains 15 residues. Deletions cut 1 base from V and 4 bases from J, with 12 bases between.

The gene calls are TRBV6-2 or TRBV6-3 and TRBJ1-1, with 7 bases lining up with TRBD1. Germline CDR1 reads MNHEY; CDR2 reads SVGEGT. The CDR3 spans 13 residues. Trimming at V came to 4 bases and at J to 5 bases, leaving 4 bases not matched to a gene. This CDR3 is CASSSHRGTEAFF. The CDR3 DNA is TGTGCCAGCAGTTCCCACAGGGGTACTGAAGCTTTCTTT.

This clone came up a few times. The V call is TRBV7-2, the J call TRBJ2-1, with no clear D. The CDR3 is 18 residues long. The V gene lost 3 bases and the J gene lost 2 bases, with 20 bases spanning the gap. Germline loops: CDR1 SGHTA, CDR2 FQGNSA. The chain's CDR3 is CASSFLYRTETTYNEQFF. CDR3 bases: TGTGCCAGCAGCTTTTTGTATCGCACAGAAACTACCTACAATGAGCAGTTCTTC.

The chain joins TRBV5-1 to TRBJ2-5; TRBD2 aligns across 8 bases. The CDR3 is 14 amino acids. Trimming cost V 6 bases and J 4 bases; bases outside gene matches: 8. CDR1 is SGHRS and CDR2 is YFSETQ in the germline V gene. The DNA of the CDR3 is TGCGCCAGCACCCCCGGGGGGGGTATAGAGACCCAGTACTTC. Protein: CASTPGGGIETQYF.

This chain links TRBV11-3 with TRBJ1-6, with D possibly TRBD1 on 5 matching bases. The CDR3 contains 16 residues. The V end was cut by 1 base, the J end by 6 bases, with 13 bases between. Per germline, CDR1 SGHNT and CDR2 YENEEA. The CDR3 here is CASSLGLTAINSPLHF. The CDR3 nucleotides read TGTGCCAGCAGCTTAGGATTGACAGCCATTAATTCACCCCTCCACTTT. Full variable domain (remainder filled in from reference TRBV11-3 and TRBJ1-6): EAGVVQSPRYKIIEKKQPVAFWCNPISGHNTLYWYLQNLGQGPELLIRYENEEAVDDSQLPKDRFSAERLKGVDSTLKIQPAELGDSAVYLCASSLGLTAINSPLHFGNGTRLTVT.

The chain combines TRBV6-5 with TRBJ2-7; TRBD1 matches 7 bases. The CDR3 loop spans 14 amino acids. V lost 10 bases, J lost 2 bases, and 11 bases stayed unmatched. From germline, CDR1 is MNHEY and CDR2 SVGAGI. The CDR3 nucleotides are TGTGCCACCGAATACCGACAGGGCACCTACGAGCAGTACTTC. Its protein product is CATEYRQGTYEQYF.

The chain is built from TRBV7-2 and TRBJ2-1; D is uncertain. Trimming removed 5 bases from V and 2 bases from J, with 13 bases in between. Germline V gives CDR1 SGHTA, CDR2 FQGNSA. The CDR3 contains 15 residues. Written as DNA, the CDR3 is TGTGCCAGCAGCCCTAATCCGGTTGCCTACAATGAGCAGTTCTTC. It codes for CASSPNPVAYNEQFF.

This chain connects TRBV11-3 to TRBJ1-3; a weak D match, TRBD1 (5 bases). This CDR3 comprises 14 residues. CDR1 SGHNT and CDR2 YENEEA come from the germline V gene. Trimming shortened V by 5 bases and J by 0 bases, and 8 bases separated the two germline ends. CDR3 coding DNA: TGTGCCAGCAGCATAGGGACCTCTGGAAACACCATATATTTT. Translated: CASSIGTSGNTIYF.

CDR3: CAISEATINYGYTF. The CDR3 DNA sequence: TGTGCCATCAGTGAGGCGACAATTAACTATGGCTACACCTTC. The chain employs TRBV10-3 and TRBJ1-2; no reliable D call. V was shortened by 2 bases and J by 1 base, with 8 bases between the two germline ends. CDR1 and CDR2 (germline): ENHRY, SYGVKD. CDR3 length equals 14 residues.